This T cell receptor (beta chain) was sequenced for a study of beta chain features in type 1 diabetes. Study-level points and caveats: Still unanswered here is whether HLA type influences TCRB rearrangement. A greater similarity of naive, central memory and Treg TCRB repertoires was seen among patients than among healthy donors.

Sorting based on CD45RO/CCR7/CD25/CD127/CD95/CD27 separated CD4+ naive, central memory, regulatory and stem cell-like memory cells. Over 95% purity was reached by all sorted populations. This CDR3 has 16 amino acids. Trimming removed 0 bases from V and 4 bases from J, with 10 bases in between. Looked up from germline, CDR1 is LGHNA and CDR2 is YSLEER. cDNA synthesis used the whole RNA isolate, giving expressed TCRB sequences. Some clones are missing from TCRdb's copy, which holds only in-frame ones; the method was immunoSEQ multiplex PCR. The table shows under 950,000 clones, with 15% to 20% occurring only once. This clone was seen only a few times. No antigen is known for it.

V is TRBV4-3 and J is TRBJ2-6; D ambiguous. This TCR derives from a woman aged 18-29 years in good health. The sample comprised naive CD4+ T cells from blood. CDR3 sequence reads: CASSQEVGSGANVLTF. In nucleotides, the CDR3 is TGCGCCAGCAGCCAAGAAGTCGGATCGGGGGCCAACGTCCTGACTTTC.